This T cell receptor (beta chain) was recorded in a study of cytomegalovirus exposure and HLA in healthy donors. At the level of the study: An early data release held tens of millions of unique TCRs from HLA-typed donors. Study findings and constraints: Later analysis suggested links between common viral pathogens and several top significant clusters.

The PCR was carried out with 60 Vbeta primers and 13 Jbeta primers. In the original analysis: Later work found 65 million to 85 million unique TCR beta chains, with around 10 million shared. Clones were sequenced by immunoSEQ multiplex PCR, and TCRdb holds only the in-frame ones, with some missing. The V and J calls and clone size were taken over from that table, and D and trimming were inferred from the DNA. The data show more than 95,000 clones, about 82% seen once. Trimming took 2 bases from V and 9 from J, leaving 12 bases between them. The CDR3 is 13 residues long. From germline, CDR1 is SGHRS and CDR2 YFSETQ. In this sample, this clone turned up a few times. The antigen remains unidentified.

The chain recombines TRBV5-1 with TRBJ2-1; D ambiguous. The receptor comes from a man in his fifties or sixties in good health and CMV-seronegative. Sequencing was carried out using PBMCs. The CDR3, as DNA: TGCGCCAGCAGCTTCCTTTTAGCTGGTGAGCAGTTCTTC. It is translated as CASSFLLAGEQFF.